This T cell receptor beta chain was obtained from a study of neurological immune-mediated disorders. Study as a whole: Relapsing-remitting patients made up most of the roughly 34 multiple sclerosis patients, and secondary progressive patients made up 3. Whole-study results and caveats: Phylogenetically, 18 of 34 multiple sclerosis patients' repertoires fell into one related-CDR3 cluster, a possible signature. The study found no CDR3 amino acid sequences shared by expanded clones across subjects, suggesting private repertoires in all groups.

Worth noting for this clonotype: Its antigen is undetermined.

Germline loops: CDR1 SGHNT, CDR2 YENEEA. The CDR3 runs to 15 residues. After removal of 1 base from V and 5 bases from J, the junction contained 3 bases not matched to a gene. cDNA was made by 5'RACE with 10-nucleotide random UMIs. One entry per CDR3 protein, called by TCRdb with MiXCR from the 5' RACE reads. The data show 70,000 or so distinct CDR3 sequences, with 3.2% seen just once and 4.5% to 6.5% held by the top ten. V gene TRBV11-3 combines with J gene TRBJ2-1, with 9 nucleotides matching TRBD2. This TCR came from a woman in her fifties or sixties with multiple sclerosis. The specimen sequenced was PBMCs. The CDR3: CASSLVVAGDNEQFF. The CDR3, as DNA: TGTGCCAGCAGCTTAGTGGTAGCGGGGGACAATGAGCAGTTCTTC.